The 18 T cell receptor beta chains below were found in one sample sequenced in a study of blood T cell repertoires in COVID-19. Assay: immunoSEQ multiplex PCR; the TCRdb copy retains only in-frame clones and omits some. Of some 700,000 clones listed, 75% to 90% are singletons. Sequences were obtained from peripheral blood. The origin of the receptors is a woman aged 18-29 years with acute or convalescent COVID-19.

The gene calls are TRBV3-1 (or the pseudogene TRBV3-2) and TRBJ2-1; D is unresolved. CDR3 length equals 15 residues. Trimming pared 4 bases from V and 10 bases from J, leaving 20 bases between. Germline V gives CDR1 LGHDT, CDR2 YNNKEL (reference sequence). The CDR3 is CASSPPSLLSREQFF. CDR3 nucleotide sequence: TGTGCCAGCAGCCCACCTAGTTTGCTTAGTCGGGAGCAGTTCTTC.

This clone was recorded only once. This rearrangement joins TRBV28 to TRBJ1-6; D is undetermined. V was clipped by 4 bases and J by 5 bases, with 15 bases between them. Germline V gene lookup returns CDR1 MDHEN and CDR2 SYDVKM. The CDR3 spans 16 residues. CDR3 sequence reads: CASSSPRGRDNSPLHF. The CDR3 nucleotides read TGTGCCAGCAGTTCCCCCCGGGGTCGCGATAATTCACCCCTCCACTTT.

CDR3 coding DNA: TGTGCCAGCTCGTACCGGGACAGGGGCACAGATACGCAGTATTTT. Residues: CASSYRDRGTDTQYF. The chain recombines TRBV18 with TRBJ2-3; 9 bases agree with TRBD1. V lost 6 bases, J lost 1 base, and 5 bases stayed unmatched. The CDR3 loop spans 15 amino acids. The germline V gene has CDR1 KGHSH and CDR2 LQKENI.

This chain joins TRBV7-6 and TRBJ2-3; 8 nucleotides match TRBD1. This CDR3 is 15 amino acids long. J gave up 2 bases and V 5 bases, and 6 bases lay outside the gene matches. Germline CDR1 reads SGHVS; CDR2 reads FNYEAQ. The DNA of the CDR3 is TGTGCCAGCAGCCCCCGGGACAGGTACACAGATACGCAGTATTTT. Translated, it gives CASSPRDRYTDTQYF. Full variable domain (rest looked up from reference TRBV7-6 and TRBJ2-3): GAGVSQSPRYKVTKRGQDVALRCDPISGHVSLYWYRQALGQGPEFLTYFNYEAQQDKSGLPNDRFSAERPEGSISTLTIQRTEQRDSAMYRCASSPRDRYTDTQYFGPGTRLTVL.

This rearrangement joins TRBV5-4 to TRBJ2-2; D gene uncertain. V gave up 0 bases and J gave up 1 base, with 10 bases separating them. Germline CDR1 and CDR2: SGHNT and YYREEE (reference sequence). The CDR3 is made up of 16 amino acids. The CDR3 DNA follows: TGTGCCAGCAGCTTGGTCGTACCAGTGAACACCGGGGAGCTGTTTTTT. Its protein is CASSLVVPVNTGELFF. Complete variable domain (other parts from reference TRBV5-4 and TRBJ2-2): ETGVTQSPTHLIKTRGQQVTLRCSSQSGHNTVSWYQQALGQGPQFIFQYYREEENGRGNFPPRFSGLQFPNYSSELNVNALELDDSALYLCASSLVVPVNTGELFFGEGSRLTVL.

This chain joins TRBV2 and TRBJ1-1; the match to TRBD1 covers 9 bases. The CDR3 length is 14 residues. J gave up 4 bases and V 8 bases, and 8 bases lay outside the gene matches. Germline CDR1 reads SNHLY; CDR2 reads FYNNEI. DNA for the CDR3: TGTGCCAGCGGGGAACAGGGGGCGGTCACTGAAGCTTTCTTT. Protein product: CASGEQGAVTEAFF. Variable domain in full (rest from reference TRBV2 and TRBJ1-1): EPEVTQTPSHQVTQMGQEVILRCVPISNHLYFYWYRQILGQKVEFLVSFYNNEISEKSEIFDDQFSVERPDGSNFTLKIRSTKLEDSAMYFCASGEQGAVTEAFFGQGTRLTVV.

With regard to this clone: Other DNA sequences from this sample encode an identical CDR3 as well. This sequence joins TRBV5-4 and TRBJ1-2; 10 nucleotides align to TRBD1. The V segment lost 0 bases and the J segment 6 bases; nucleotides outside the gene matches: 2. The CDR3 has 14 residues. CDR1 SGHNT and CDR2 YYREEE come from the germline V gene (reference sequence). The CDR3 here is CASSLGQGADGYTF. DNA of the CDR3: TGTGCCAGCAGCTTGGGACAGGGGGCCGATGGCTACACCTTC. Using reference TRBV5-4 and TRBJ1-2 for the parts outside the CDR3, the full variable domain is ETGVTQSPTHLIKTRGQQVTLRCSSQSGHNTVSWYQQALGQGPQFIFQYYREEENGRGNFPPRFSGLQFPNYSSELNVNALELDDSALYLCASSLGQGADGYTFGSGTRLTVV.

The rearrangement uses TRBV5-1 and TRBJ1-4, with TRBD1 identical over 9 bases. The CDR3 is 15 amino acids. The V gene end was trimmed by 0 bases and the J gene end by 7 bases; junction bases not matched to a gene: 4. Germline assignment: CDR1 SGHRS and CDR2 YFSETQ. The DNA for the CDR3 is TGCGCCAGCAGCTTGGGGACAGGGGAGGGTGAAAAACTGTTTTTT. It translates to CASSLGTGEGEKLFF.

This chain uses TRBV4-2 with TRBJ2-5; TRBD2 is a possible D gene (5 bases). Trimming removed 0 bases at V and 2 bases at J, with 10 bases between. CDR3 length: 15 residues. Germline V lookup: CDR1 LGHNA, CDR2 YNFKEQ. Written as DNA, the CDR3 is TGTGCCAGCAGCCAAGAAGACTACGATCAAGAGACCCAGTACTTC. Translation: CASSQEDYDQETQYF.

This clone was observed a few times. The rearrangement uses TRBV30 and TRBJ1-2; 7 nucleotides agree with TRBD1. After removal of 2 bases from V and 4 bases from J, the junction contained 4 bases not matched to a gene. Looked up from germline, CDR1 is GTSNPN and CDR2 is SVGIG (reference sequence). The CDR3 sequence is 13 residues long. The CDR3 loop reads CAWSRGQSYGYTF. The CDR3 DNA reads as TGTGCCTGGAGTAGGGGACAGAGCTATGGCTACACCTTC.

The V call is TRBV3-1 (or the pseudogene TRBV3-2), the J call TRBJ1-2; 7 bases are shared with TRBD1. The CDR3 contains 15 residues. The trim removed 2 bases at V and 8 bases at J, leaving 11 bases unmatched. Germline-derived CDR1 and CDR2 are LGHDT and YNNKEL (reference sequence). In DNA form, the CDR3 reads TGTGCCAGCAGCCAATTAAACGACAGGGTAATCGGCTACACCTTC. It yields the protein CASSQLNDRVIGYTF.

This chain links TRBV6-6 with TRBJ2-3; maybe TRBD1 (6 bases). The germline V gene has CDR1 MNHNY and CDR2 SVGAGI (reference sequence). The CDR3 sequence is 14 residues long. V gave up 7 bases and J gave up 7 bases, with 18 bases separating them. The CDR3 region is CASKNPGARHTQYF. In DNA form, the CDR3 reads TGTGCCAGCAAAAACCCAGGGGCACGACATACGCAGTATTTT.

As for this clone: One end of the junction fails to match germline, which may point to a read error. The J gene is TRBJ2-2, the V gene TRBV2; maybe TRBD1 (5 bases). The CDR3 is 14 amino acids. The V gene's germline CDR1 is SNHLY and CDR2 FYNNEI. This chain's CDR3 is CASSEQGNSGELFF. CDR3 bases: TGTGCCAGCAGTGAACAGGGAAACAGCGGGGAGCTGTTTTTT.

V gene TRBV30 combines with J gene TRBJ1-1, with D perhaps matching TRBD1 (6 bases). Germline lookup yields CDR1 GTSNPN and CDR2 SVGIG (reference sequence). This CDR3 comprises 13 residues. V lost 2 bases and J 4 bases, leaving 11 bases between the germline ends. CDR3 protein: CAWSRTGFTEAFF. As DNA, the CDR3 is TGTGCCTGGAGTCGTACAGGGTTCACTGAAGCTTTCTTT.

J is TRBJ1-1 and V is TRBV19; 7 positions agree with TRBD1. The germline V gene encodes CDR1 LNHDA and CDR2 SQIVND (reference sequence). The CDR3 has 13 amino acids. Germline trimming cut 6 bases from V and 4 bases from J; bases unmatched to any gene: 5. The CDR3 nucleotides read TGTGCCAGTAGGAGGGCAGGGGGCACTGAAGCTTTCTTT. It is translated as CASRRAGGTEAFF.

The chain recombines TRBV5-1 with TRBJ1-5; no clear D. CDR3 length equals 15 residues. Trimming cost V 4 bases and J 0 bases, with 11 bases left between them. Looked up from germline, CDR1 is SGHRS and CDR2 is YFSETQ. The DNA for the CDR3 is TGCGCCAGCAGCCCTAGCGGGAATAGCAATCAGCCCCAGCATTTT. Translated, it gives CASSPSGNSNQPQHF. The complete variable domain, with remaining parts taken from reference TRBV5-1 and TRBJ1-5, reads KAGVTQTPRYLIKTRGQQVTLSCSPISGHRSVSWYQQTPGQGLQFLFEYFSETQRNKGNFPGRFSGRQFSNSRSEMNVSTLELGDSALYLCASSPSGNSNQPQHFGDGTRLSIL.

This rearrangement joins TRBV6-5 to TRBJ2-3; D possibly corresponds to TRBD2 (6 bases). Trimming left V 2 bases short and J 1 base short, with 7 bases between. The V gene's germline CDR1 is MNHEY and CDR2 SVGAGI. This CDR3 has 14 amino acids. CDR3 in DNA: TGTGCCAGCAGTTACAGGGAGGGCACAGATACGCAGTATTTT. This sequence encodes CASSYREGTDTQYF.

The chain joins TRBV7-9 to TRBJ1-1; possible D gene TRBD1, 5 bases. Germline-derived CDR1 and CDR2 are SEHNR and FQNEAQ (reference sequence). The ends were cut back, 4 bases at V and 4 bases at J, with 13 bases in the middle. This CDR3 has 14 amino acids. The CDR3 DNA reads TGTGCCAGCAGCTCCGGGACTTCGAGCACTGAAGCTTTCTTT. Protein product: CASSSGTSSTEAFF.